The 16 T cell receptor beta chains presented below share a single source sample, sequenced in a study of breast tumors, draining lymph nodes, adjacent tissues. The lymph nodes were axillary draining lymph nodes from breast cancer patients. TCRdb recomputed calls from the multiplex PCR reads with MiXCR, one row per CDR3 protein. Of under 150,000 distinct CDR3 sequences in the sample, approximately 22% are singletons; the top ten hold 2.2%. The sequenced sample consisted of axillary lymph node tissue. Source of these receptors: a female donor with breast cancer. Some clones in this sample may be carry-over from other donors' samples.

Comment on this clonotype: This may stem from a read error, because a much larger clone lies one nucleotide away. The chain couples TRBV6-6 to TRBJ1-3, with D hard to call. In germline, CDR1 is MNHNY, CDR2 SVGAGI (reference sequence). The CDR3 contains 14 residues. The CDR3, as DNA: TGTGCCAGCAGTTACGGGCCATCTGGAAACACCATGTATTTT. As protein: CASSYGPSGNTMYF.

As concerns this clonotype: A much bigger clone sits one base away, suggesting this may be a read error. The J gene is TRBJ2-7, the V gene TRBV11-1; no reliable D call. Germline lookup yields CDR1 SGHAT and CDR2 FQDESV (reference sequence). This CDR3 has 12 residues. This chain's CDR3 is CASSLNKYERYF. The CDR3 DNA reads TGTGCCAGCAGCTTAAATAAGTACGAGCGGTACTTC.

This clonotype was recorded at least ten times. The gene calls are TRBV7-9 and TRBJ2-1; D gene ambiguous. Germline CDR1 is SEHNR and CDR2 is FQNEAQ (reference sequence). There are 14 residues in the CDR3. V gave up 8 bases and J gave up 1 base, with 12 bases separating them. The CDR3 nucleotides are TGTGCCAGCCAACGAGGTACGTCCTACAATGAGCAGTTCTTC. Protein sequence: CASQRGTSYNEQFF.

The table lists this clonotype with a few counts. The chain uses TRBV30 and TRBJ2-2, with D perhaps assigned TRBD1 or TRBD2 (6 bases each). The CDR3 has 13 residues. Trimming removed 2 bases from V and 12 bases from J, with 16 bases in between. CDR1 and CDR2 from the germline V gene are GTSNPN and SVGIG (reference sequence). The CDR3 DNA is TGTGCCTGGAGTACCCGACGGGGGCGGAAGCTGTTTTTT. Its translation is CAWSTRRGRKLFF.

This rearrangement joins TRBV2 to TRBJ1-1; D unresolved. Germline values: CDR1 SNHLY, CDR2 FYNNEI. The CDR3 has 15 amino acids. Trimming pared 3 bases from V and 0 bases from J, leaving 11 bases between. The CDR3 nucleotides read TGTGCCAGCAGTGACCCTGCCCGAATGAACACTGAAGCTTTCTTT. Its translation: CASSDPARMNTEAFF. The full variable domain, completed using reference TRBV2 and TRBJ1-1, is EPEVTQTPSHQVTQMGQEVILRCVPISNHLYFYWYRQILGQKVEFLVSFYNNEISEKSEIFDDQFSVERPDGSNFTLKIRSTKLEDSAMYFCASSDPARMNTEAFFGQGTRLTVV.

A few counts support this clonotype. A clone one base away is much larger, so this may be a read error. V is TRBV20-1 and J is TRBJ1-4; D is ambiguous. This CDR3 contains 14 residues. The germline V gene encodes CDR1 DFQATT and CDR2 SNEGSKA (reference sequence). The CDR3 DNA sequence: TGCAGTGCTTTGAGACGGGCAACTAATGAAGAACTGTTTTTT. Its translation is CSALRRATNEELFF.

This clonotype was recorded at least ten times. The chain couples TRBV5-1 to TRBJ2-1, with a tentative D call TRBD1 (6 bases). V gave up 8 bases and J gave up 4 bases, with 10 bases separating them. Germline-derived CDR1 and CDR2 are SGHRS and YFSETQ. The CDR3 runs to 12 residues. CDR3 sequence reads: CASTTGYNEQFF. The CDR3 DNA reads as TGCGCCAGTACCACAGGGTACAATGAGCAGTTCTTC.

This clonotype was found many times. The genes are TRBV15 and TRBJ2-2; D is unclear. Germline V gives CDR1 LNHNV, CDR2 YYDKDF (reference sequence). This CDR3 has 14 residues. Trimming left V 3 bases short and J 0 bases short, with 5 bases between. The CDR3 DNA sequence: TGTGCCACCAGCAGGACAACGAACACCGGGGAGCTGTTTTTT. Protein: CATSRTTNTGELFF.

This clonotype occurred many times. The rearrangement joins TRBV24-1 to TRBJ2-7; the match to TRBD1 covers 7 bases. CDR1 and CDR2 from the germline V gene are KGHDR and SFDVKD. The CDR3 extends over 18 amino acids. V shed 0 bases, J shed 3 bases, and the junction held 13 bases outside the gene matches. CDR3 nucleotides: TGTGCCACCAGTGATTTGCACGGACTCGGGACAGCCCACTACGAGCAGTACTTC. Translating gives CATSDLHGLGTAHYEQYF.

A note on this clonotype: Because it lacks the conserved phenylalanine or tryptophan at the end, this CDR3 is likely a read error. The chain combines TRBV28 with TRBJ2-5; D might be TRBD2 (7 bases). This CDR3 is 16 amino acids long. Trimming shortened V by 3 bases and J by 5 bases, and 19 bases separated the two germline ends. Germline V gives CDR1 MDHEN, CDR2 SYDVKM. CDR3 amino acids: CASSLIGEGGMETQYL. CDR3 in DNA: TGTGCCAGCAGTTTGATAGGGGAGGGGGGAATGGAGACCCAGTACCTC.

This clonotype was seen at least ten times. The V and J genes are TRBV7-8 and TRBJ2-3; D is possibly TRBD2 (5 bases). CDR3 size: 16 residues. The germline CDR1 and CDR2 sequences are SGHVS and FQNEAQ. The germline V and J ends were trimmed by 1 base and 1 base, with 12 bases remaining between them. The CDR3 loop reads CASSLGSGLGTDTQYF. DNA for the CDR3: TGTGCCAGCAGCTTAGGGTCGGGATTAGGCACAGATACGCAGTATTTT.

This clonotype was observed at least ten times. This sequence joins TRBV6-5 and TRBJ2-7; no firm D call. Germline lookup yields CDR1 MNHEY and CDR2 SVGAGI. V lost 0 bases to trimming and J lost 3 bases, with 6 bases between them. The CDR3 length is 13 residues. CDR3 nucleotides: TGTGCCAGCAGTTACTCGACGGACTACGAGCAGTACTTC. It yields the protein CASSYSTDYEQYF.

This clonotype was picked up many times. The chain employs TRBV7-9 and TRBJ2-5, with a tentative D call TRBD2 (6 bases). Germline V CDR1 and CDR2: SEHNR, FQNEAQ (reference sequence). CDR3 length: 13 residues. The V and J ends lost 2 bases and 4 bases respectively, with 8 bases between them. CDR3 loop: CASSLRGIETQYF. The DNA of the CDR3 is TGTGCCAGCAGCTTACGGGGGATAGAGACCCAGTACTTC. Based on the CDR3 plus reference TRBV7-9 and TRBJ2-5, the full variable domain is DTGVSQNPRHKITKRGQNVTFRCDPISEHNRLYWYRQTLGQGPEFLTYFQNEAQLEKSRLLSDRFSAERPKGSFSTLEIQRTEQGDSAMYLCASSLRGIETQYFGPGTRLLVL.

This clonotype was detected ten times or more. This chain joins TRBV27 and TRBJ2-1; D gene uncertain. The V and J ends lost 2 bases and 4 bases respectively, with 6 bases between them. Germline lookup yields CDR1 MNHEY and CDR2 SMNVEV (reference sequence). The CDR3 has 13 residues. The CDR3 here is CASSLTRYNEQFF. The DNA of the CDR3 is TGTGCCAGCAGTTTAACCAGATACAATGAGCAGTTCTTC.

This clonotype was seen at least ten times. This sequence joins TRBV5-1 and TRBJ2-3; TRBD1 aligns across 9 bases. The V and J ends lost 3 bases and 1 base, in that order; junction bases with no gene match: 3. Germline-derived CDR1 and CDR2 are SGHRS and YFSETQ. The CDR3 runs 15 residues. This CDR3 is CASSYRDRGTDTQYF. In DNA, the CDR3 is TGCGCCAGCAGCTACCGGGACAGGGGCACAGATACGCAGTATTTT.

In this sample, this clonotype turned up many times. The CDR3 DNA follows: TGTGCCAGCAGTTCCTTAGACAGGGCTAGGGGCTACGAGCAGTACTTC. It encodes CASSSLDRARGYEQYF. This rearrangement joins TRBV6-2 or TRBV6-3 to TRBJ2-7, with 7 bases fitting TRBD1. The CDR3 has 16 amino acids. With V trimmed by 4 bases and J by 3 bases, 12 bases remained unmatched. The V gene's germline CDR1 is MNHEY and CDR2 SVGEGT.